The clone carrying this TCR beta chain was found a few times. Here immunoSEQ multiplex PCR was the method, and the copy in TCRdb shows in-frame clones only, minus some. The sample has approximately 90,000 clones; over 65% are singletons. This record comes from a study of control samples from healthy donors and cancer patients. The sample taken for sequencing was blood. The TCR sequence derives from a woman in her thirties or forties in good health.

CDR3 nucleotides: TGTGCCAGCAGCCCCAGCCCAGATCCGGGTGAGGGCTATGGCTACACCTTC. This codes for CASSPSPDPGEGYGYTF. The chain has TRBV5-4 and TRBJ1-2; D remains ambiguous. V was trimmed by 4 bases and J by 4 bases, leaving 23 bases between them. The CDR3 is 17 amino acids. Germline V lookup: CDR1 SGHNT, CDR2 YYREEE (reference sequence).